This T cell receptor beta chain was profiled in a study of T cell clonotyping in hematopoietic cell transplantation (dated by TCRdb to the early 2020s). Some background on the complete study: The study collected some 140 blood samples from 35 consecutive transplant recipients and their related donors. Recruitment of patients was conducted between 2015 and early 2017, and follow-up was continued until late 2020 or death. General findings and caveats noted by the study authors: After transplant, TCR diversity in recipients dropped, and pathologically expanded clonotypes increased progressively from day 30 to day 180. The sample size was limited, and CD4 and CD8 repertoire contributions could not be separated because cells were not sorted. Just a small fraction of recipient repertoires overlapped with donor repertoires, and more than 97% appeared de novo at the given depth. Inverse Simpson Index values from donors and from recipients before transplant predicted broader TCR repertoire diversity after transplant.

Measured from the cysteine to the phenylalanine, the CDR3 is 14 residues long. Only the CDR3 DNA is retained, 42 bases long and in frame from the first base. V lost 0 bases and J lost 3 bases; the stretch between them is 9 bases long. CDR1 is given as MGHRA and CDR2 as YSYEKL, both from the germline V gene. Related transplant donors provided blood samples for TCR beta sequencing. Using Nuclei Lysis Solution, genomic DNA was extracted from unfractionated peripheral blood mononuclear cells that were either fresh or cryopreserved. The immunoSEQ assay, a bias-controlled multiplex PCR using V- and J-specific primers, was used to amplify TCR beta CDR3 regions from genomic DNA. A second PCR step added a proprietary barcode and Illumina adapter sequences to the CDR3 amplicons. An Illumina MiSeq instrument was used to sequence the CDR3 libraries. Under the source paper's analysis protocol: immunoSEQ Analyzer 3.0 was used for export and quality control, with R Bioconductor and Immunarch used for downstream analyses. Only productive rearrangements within the normalized downsampled data set were used in the calculation of repertoire metrics. Pathologically expanded clonotypes were defined as those larger than 5 templates in the normalized cohort. The Inverse Simpson Index served as the measure of repertoire diversity. To capture all clonotypes, the CMV-specificity analyses were run on the non-normalized data set. The immuneACCESS repertoire file appears here via TCRdb, limited to in-frame rearrangements. These files lack a portion of the clones; in checked studies, under half of the deficit traces to unresolved V genes, and the cause of the others is not known. Clone size and V and J calls were adopted from that table, with D and trimming inferred from the DNA. The sample contains about 16,000 clones, about 71% of them found a single time. 8.5% to 9.5% of the sample is in the top ten clones.

As concerns this clone: No cognate antigen has been identified for it. Base-call qualities are not available, and no considerably larger clone is one nucleotide away.

The sequence was obtained from a woman aged 55-70 years in good health. Some clones in this sample may be carry-over from other donors' samples. Sequencing was performed on peripheral blood mononuclear cells. Rearrangement joined TRBV4-1 to TRBJ2-7, with TRBD2 as a weak D call on 6 bases. CDR3 protein: CASSQELAYYEQYF. The nucleotide sequence is given as TGCGCCAGCAGCCAAGAACTAGCCTACTACGAGCAGTACTTC.